This T cell receptor (beta chain) was sequenced during a study of T cells after yellow fever vaccination. Study at large: SMART-Seq v4 Ultra Low Input prepared the low-cell-number fractions. Regarding the study as a whole: Booster sampling recovered most clones from primary vaccination (approximately 96% CD4, just over 85% CD8).

TCRdb itself ran the 5' RACE reads through MiXCR, one entry per CDR3 protein. The sample holds approximately 300,000 distinct CDR3 sequences, 6.8% seen once. This clonotype has a handful of counts. What it binds is unknown. This CDR3 has 13 residues. The V and J ends lost 6 bases and 8 bases respectively, with 16 bases between them. From germline, CDR1 is WSHSY and CDR2 SAAADI. J is TRBJ1-2 and V is TRBV10-2; possible D gene TRBD1, 5 bases. The sequence was obtained from a man younger than 30 who received the YFV17D yellow fever vaccine. Source: PBMCs, taken about 41 days after the first yellow fever vaccination. CDR3 loop: CASRPVGGDGYTF. CDR3 in DNA: TGCGCCAGCAGGCCGGTGGGGGGGGACGGCTACACCTTC.